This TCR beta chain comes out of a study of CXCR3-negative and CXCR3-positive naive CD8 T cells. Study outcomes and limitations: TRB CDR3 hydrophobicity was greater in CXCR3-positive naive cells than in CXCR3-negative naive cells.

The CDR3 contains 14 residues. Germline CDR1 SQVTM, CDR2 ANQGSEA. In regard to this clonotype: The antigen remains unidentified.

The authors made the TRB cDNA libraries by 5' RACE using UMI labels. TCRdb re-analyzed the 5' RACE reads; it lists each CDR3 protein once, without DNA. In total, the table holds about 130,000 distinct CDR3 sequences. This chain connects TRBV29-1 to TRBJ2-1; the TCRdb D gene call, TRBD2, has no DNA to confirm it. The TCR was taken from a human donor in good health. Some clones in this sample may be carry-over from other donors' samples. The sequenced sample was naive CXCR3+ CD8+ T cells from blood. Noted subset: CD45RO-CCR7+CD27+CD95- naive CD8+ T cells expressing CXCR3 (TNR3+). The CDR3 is CSVDLAGGYNEQFF.